The 29 T cell receptor beta chains below come from one sample, sequenced in a study of Tregs in tolerant kidney transplant recipients. The nonmyeloablative bone marrow transplants came from related graft donors, with transient mixed chimerism. The protocol was immunoSEQ multiplex PCR, while the TCRdb copy is restricted to in-frame clones and leaves out a portion. Of approximately 60,000 clones listed, about 87% were seen once; the top ten hold approximately 3.9%. Sequencing used CD4+ T cells from blood (PBMCs), obtained 6 months after the transplant. The receptors originated from a human patient who received a combined kidney and bone marrow transplant. Some T cells may be the graft donor's.

The rearrangement links TRBV4-3 to TRBJ2-6; no firm D call. The CDR3 runs to 18 residues. With 1 base removed from V and 0 bases from J, the gap between germline ends came to 13 bases. Germline loops: CDR1 LGHNA, CDR2 YSLEER. The CDR3 protein is CASSQVPHWSSGANVLTF. Written as DNA, the CDR3 is TGCGCCAGCAGCCAAGTCCCCCATTGGAGCTCTGGGGCCAACGTCCTGACTTTC.

The V gene is TRBV5-4, the J gene TRBJ2-5, with TRBD1 identical over 8 bases. The CDR3 runs to 17 residues. Germline values: CDR1 SGHNT, CDR2 YYREEE (reference sequence). The ends lost 5 bases at V and 1 base at J; junction bases unmatched: 13. This CDR3 is CASSFKPGTGTQETQYF. The DNA of the CDR3 is TGTGCCAGCAGTTTTAAACCCGGGACAGGAACCCAAGAGACCCAGTACTTC.

This clone was seen just once. This chain uses TRBV6-6 with TRBJ2-7, with 8 nucleotides matching TRBD2. The germline V gene has CDR1 MNHNY and CDR2 SVGAGI (reference sequence). The V segment lost 6 bases and the J segment 2 bases; nucleotides outside the gene matches: 9. The CDR3 loop spans 15 amino acids. The CDR3 is CASSIIAGPPYEQYF. DNA of the CDR3: TGTGCCAGCAGCATAATAGCGGGGCCCCCCTACGAGCAGTACTTC.

The rearrangement uses TRBV7-6 and TRBJ1-2, with 9 nucleotides matching TRBD1. J was trimmed by 7 bases and V by 5 bases; bases with no gene match: 8. CDR1 and CDR2 from the germline V gene are SGHVS and FNYEAQ. The CDR3 length is 14 residues. As DNA, the CDR3 is TGTGCCAGCAGCGTCCGGGACAGGGTATCTGGCTACACCTTC. Its protein is CASSVRDRVSGYTF.

V usage is TRBV7-9 and J usage is TRBJ2-5; tentative D call: TRBD1 (5 bases). The V gene lost 4 bases and the J gene lost 5 bases, with 14 bases spanning the gap. CDR3 length: 14 amino acids. Germline V CDR1 and CDR2: SEHNR, FQNEAQ (reference sequence). As DNA, the CDR3 is TGTGCCAGCAGCTCACCGACAGTAGAGGAGACCCAGTACTTC. This sequence encodes CASSSPTVEETQYF.

The rearrangement uses TRBV5-1 and TRBJ2-5, with TRBD1 matching 11 bases. Germline V CDR1 and CDR2: SGHRS, YFSETQ. J gave up 11 bases and V 4 bases, and 7 bases lay outside the gene matches. The CDR3 is 13 amino acids. The CDR3 protein is CASSPRDRGAQYF. Written as DNA, the CDR3 is TGCGCCAGCAGCCCCCGGGACAGGGGGGCACAGTACTTC.

The chain recombines TRBV7-2 with TRBJ1-1; D uncertain. Germline V gene data show CDR1 as SGHTA and CDR2 as FQGNSA. The CDR3 totals 14 residues. V was clipped by 2 bases and J by 0 bases, with 7 bases between them. Written as DNA, the CDR3 is TGTGCCAGCAGCTTATCCTCGGTGAACACTGAAGCTTTCTTT. This sequence encodes CASSLSSVNTEAFF. Variable domain in full (rest from reference TRBV7-2 and TRBJ1-1): GAGVSQSPSNKVTEKGKDVELRCDPISGHTALYWYRQSLGQGLEFLIYFQGNSAPDKSGLPSDRFSAERTGGSVSTLTIQRTQQEDSAVYLCASSLSSVNTEAFFGQGTRLTVV.

This clone was picked up one time. This chain joins TRBV7-2 and TRBJ2-2; the D is unclear. Per germline, CDR1 SGHTA and CDR2 FQGNSA. The germline V and J ends were trimmed by 7 bases and 4 bases, with 13 bases remaining between them. This CDR3 spans 14 amino acids. The CDR3 region is CASKAEITTGELFF. The DNA of the CDR3 is TGTGCCAGCAAGGCGGAGATTACCACCGGGGAGCTGTTTTTT.

The chain couples TRBV29-1 to TRBJ1-1; no firm D call. This CDR3 is 13 amino acids long. Germline lookup yields CDR1 SQVTM and CDR2 ANQGSEA. V gave up 0 bases and J gave up 10 bases, with 15 bases separating them. The chain's CDR3 is CSVEDLEVLRAFF. The CDR3 region has the DNA TGCAGCGTTGAAGATCTCGAGGTGCTTCGAGCTTTCTTT.

The CDR3: CASSQQPGQRQETQYF. CDR3 coding DNA: TGCGCCAGCAGCCAACAACCGGGACAGCGACAAGAGACCCAGTACTTC. V is TRBV4-1 and J is TRBJ2-5, with 7 bases lining up with TRBD1. This CDR3 contains 16 residues. Unmatched junction bases numbered 8, after V lost 2 bases and J lost 2 bases. Germline assignment: CDR1 MGHRA and CDR2 YSYEKL.

This clone was seen a handful of times. The J gene is TRBJ2-2, the V gene TRBV19, with 7 bases lining up with TRBD1. With V trimmed by 6 bases and J by 2 bases, 3 bases remained unmatched. The CDR3 covers 14 residues. Germline values: CDR1 LNHDA, CDR2 SQIVND (reference sequence). The CDR3 DNA sequence: TGTGCCAGTAGAGGGGGCGTAAACACCGGGGAGCTGTTTTTT. Encoded protein: CASRGGVNTGELFF.

The chain joins TRBV5-1 to TRBJ2-3; D perhaps matches TRBD2 (5 bases). V gave up 4 bases and J gave up 6 bases, with 18 bases separating them. The CDR3 is 15 amino acids. The germline CDR1 and CDR2 sequences are SGHRS and YFSETQ. CDR3 region: CASSRADYFRDTQYF. The CDR3 DNA sequence: TGCGCCAGCAGCCGGGCAGACTACTTCCGGGATACGCAGTATTTT.

The genes are TRBV27 and TRBJ2-1; D is undetermined. The germline V gene encodes CDR1 MNHEY and CDR2 SMNVEV (reference sequence). This CDR3 region has 17 residues. V lost 5 bases and J 1 base, leaving 18 bases between the germline ends. The CDR3 region has the DNA TGTGCCAGCAGTGCCAAACCGACCGGGTATTCCTACAATGAGCAGTTCTTC. Amino acids: CASSAKPTGYSYNEQFF.

The chain is built from TRBV6-6 and TRBJ2-5; D might be TRBD2 (6 bases). Germline CDR1 and CDR2: MNHNY and SVGAGI (reference sequence). V lost 2 bases and J lost 5, with 12 bases in between. The CDR3 extends over 14 amino acids. The CDR3 DNA sequence: TGTGCCAGCAGTTACCGGCGGGGATGGGAGACCCAGTACTTC. It yields the protein CASSYRRGWETQYF.

CDR3 in DNA: TGTGCCAGCAGCCAAGGGGACAGACAGAACACTGAAGCTTTCTTT. Amino acids: CASSQGDRQNTEAFF. The chain combines TRBV7-6 with TRBJ1-1; 7 bases align to TRBD1. Germline V CDR1 and CDR2: SGHVS, FNYEAQ. V was clipped by 5 bases and J by 1 base; unmatched bases: 7. This CDR3 has 15 residues.

The chain recombines TRBV27 with TRBJ2-5, with D perhaps TRBD2 (6 bases). CDR3 length equals 15 residues. V was trimmed by 6 bases and J by 0 bases, leaving 14 bases between them. Per germline, CDR1 MNHEY and CDR2 SMNVEV (reference sequence). The CDR3 DNA reads TGTGCCAGCAGCCCTAAGCGGGCAGACCAAGAGACCCAGTACTTC. Its protein is CASSPKRADQETQYF.

The chain couples TRBV2 to TRBJ2-2; 7 bases align to TRBD1. Germline-derived CDR1 and CDR2 are SNHLY and FYNNEI. The junction had 3 bases not matched to a gene; V was cut back by 4 bases and J by 1 base. The CDR3 covers 15 residues. CDR3 DNA sequence: TGTGCCAGCAGTGTTCGGACAGGGAACACCGGGGAGCTGTTTTTT. It specifies CASSVRTGNTGELFF.

The CDR3: CASSVGNSFYEQYF. In DNA form, the CDR3 reads TGTGCCAGCAGCGTAGGTAACAGTTTCTACGAGCAGTACTTC. This chain uses TRBV9 with TRBJ2-7; no firm D call. Trimming shortened V by 0 bases and J by 3 bases, and 10 bases separated the two germline ends. The CDR3 runs 14 residues. From germline, CDR1 is SGDLS and CDR2 YYNGEE.

V and J are TRBV27 and TRBJ2-2; D is possibly TRBD1 (6 bases). V lost 6 bases, J lost 0 bases, and 11 bases lay in between. The CDR3 runs 15 residues. Germline lookup yields CDR1 MNHEY and CDR2 SMNVEV (reference sequence). In nucleotides, the CDR3 is TGTGCCAGCAGCCGACAGGCCTCGAACACCGGGGAGCTGTTTTTT. This translates into CASSRQASNTGELFF.

This rearrangement joins TRBV19 to TRBJ2-7; a possible D gene is TRBD1 (8 bases). Looked up from germline, CDR1 is LNHDA and CDR2 is SQIVND (reference sequence). CDR3 length: 15 amino acids. V lost 3 bases, J lost 2 bases, and 14 bases lay in between. The CDR3 spells CASSINRGRAYEQYF. The CDR3 DNA is TGTGCCAGTAGTATCAACAGGGGGAGGGCCTACGAGCAGTACTTC.

The J gene is TRBJ1-2, the V gene TRBV27, with 7 bases aligning to TRBD1. Germline lookup yields CDR1 MNHEY and CDR2 SMNVEV (reference sequence). Trimming took 6 bases from V and 6 from J; bases not matched to a gene: 7. The length of the CDR3 is 13 residues. CDR3 in amino acids: CASRHAGQDGYTF. CDR3 bases: TGTGCCAGCAGACACGCCGGACAGGATGGCTACACCTTC.

The chain links TRBV11-1 to TRBJ1-2; 9 bases agree with TRBD1. CDR3 length equals 14 residues. Trimming took 5 bases from V and 6 from J; bases not matched to a gene: 7. Germline-derived CDR1 and CDR2 are SGHAT and FQDESV (reference sequence). The DNA of the CDR3 is TGTGCCAGCAGCACCGGGACAGGGTCGGATGGCTACACCTTC. Translation: CASSTGTGSDGYTF.

The CDR3 sequence is CAISASAGGFTDTQYF. CDR3 in DNA: TGTGCCATCAGTGCCTCAGCGGGAGGCTTTACAGATACGCAGTATTTT. The V call is TRBV10-3, the J call TRBJ2-3; 9 bases agree with TRBD2. The CDR3 has 16 amino acids. Germline CDR1 reads ENHRY; CDR2 reads SYGVKD. The J segment lost 3 bases and the V segment lost 4 bases, leaving 8 bases of the junction unmatched.

This clone was picked up one time. The junction shows a germline mismatch at one end, possibly a read error. V and J are TRBV2 and TRBJ2-2; the match to TRBD1 covers 7 bases. In germline, CDR1 is SNHLY, CDR2 FYNNEI. The CDR3 extends over 15 amino acids. The CDR3 nucleotides are TGTGCCAGCAGGGAAGACAGGGTGGACACCGGGGAGCTGTTTTTT. Its translation: CASREDRVDTGELFF.

This clone was observed a single time. This chain connects TRBV2 to TRBJ1-5; D is unclear. V was pared by 8 bases and J by 6 bases, with 14 bases between. CDR3 length: 13 residues. The V gene's germline CDR1 is SNHLY and CDR2 FYNNEI. For the CDR3, the DNA is TGTGCCAGCGGGAGGGAGGTCGGTCAGCCCCAGCATTTT. The encoded protein is CASGREVGQPQHF.

V usage is TRBV4-1 and J usage is TRBJ2-7; weak D call: TRBD2 (6 bases). Looked up from germline, CDR1 is MGHRA and CDR2 is YSYEKL. The V end was cut by 1 base, the J end by 0 bases, with 13 bases between. This CDR3 is 16 amino acids long. The CDR3 region is CASSQALRGNSYEQYF. CDR3 sequence (DNA): TGCGCCAGCAGCCAAGCCTTGCGGGGAAACTCCTACGAGCAGTACTTC.

The table lists this clone with a count of one. The chain has TRBV7-9 and TRBJ1-4; D perhaps matches TRBD1 (6 bases). This CDR3 is built from 15 residues. In germline, CDR1 is SEHNR, CDR2 FQNEAQ (reference sequence). Trimming took off 5 bases at V and 4 bases at J, with 14 bases between the two ends. This CDR3 is CASSSWTVVNEKLFF. As DNA, the CDR3 is TGTGCCAGCAGCAGCTGGACAGTCGTTAATGAAAAACTGTTTTTT.

The V and J genes are TRBV4-3 and TRBJ2-3; 7 positions agree with TRBD1. The germline V gene has CDR1 LGHNA and CDR2 YSLEER. Unmatched junction bases numbered 3, after V lost 2 bases and J lost 4 bases. The CDR3 is made up of 14 amino acids. CDR3 loop: CASSQQGVADTQYF. The DNA for the CDR3 is TGCGCCAGCAGCCAACAGGGGGTTGCAGATACGCAGTATTTT.

This chain uses TRBV5-4 with TRBJ2-3, with TRBD2 matching over 11 bases. CDR1 and CDR2 from the germline V gene are SGHNT and YYREEE (reference sequence). Trimming took 4 bases from V and 6 from J; bases not matched to a gene: 7. This CDR3 spans 15 amino acids. The CDR3 nucleotides read TGTGCCAGCAGCACTTCTAGCGGGGGGTTCGATACGCAGTATTTT. Residues: CASSTSSGGFDTQYF.